Reported below is one T cell receptor (beta chain). A single count supports this clonotype. Its antigen is currently not known. No qualities accompany the bases; no much larger clone lies one base away. One read offers little support. The sample originates from a study of CD8 T cells in ankylosing spondylitis (dated by TCRdb to the late 2010s). For context, the study as a whole: T cell receptor beta repertoires were profiled in healthy donors and ankylosing spondylitis patients so that disease-linked TCR variants could be found. Peripheral blood samples were taken, and synovial fluid was additionally collected from ankylosing spondylitis patients. In total, the full study cohort was made up of some 100 healthy donors and approximately 24 ankylosing spondylitis patients.

The study at large found these results: Blood from ankylosing spondylitis patients appeared to be characterized by a TCR beta motif made up of several highly homologous amino acid variants. According to the report, matched synovial fluid samples from ankylosing spondylitis patients were significantly enriched for the disease-linked clones. Some of the motif variants had been reported before in the synovial fluid and blood of reactive arthritis patients, a finding that suggests common disease-initiation mechanisms. In peripheral blood, the disease-linked clones were found at relatively low frequencies and had a CD8+ phenotype.

Sequenced on an Illumina HiSeq 2500. TCR beta libraries were prepared by quantitative 5'-RACE with molecular barcodes. The authors processed their data as follows. A new computational method, built on a probabilistic model of VDJ rearrangement, was used to identify disease-linked TCR variants. The public sequencing data were trimmed at Q25 with fastp and processed into clonotypes with MiXCR by TCRdb, which kept only in-frame beta chains. Duplicate CDR3 protein sequences are folded into a single record with the most common DNA and genes. The authors' filters were not applied to this entry. Recorded for this sample are approximately 540,000 distinct CDR3 sequences; approximately 12% of them occurred a single time. The leading ten clones occupy 6.8% of the sample. Sequencing was performed on blood, either unsorted or a sorted T cell fraction (not recorded which). This clonotype was sampled from a male donor with ankylosing spondylitis.

The bases read TGTGCCACTCACCCCGGACTAGCGGAGAACAATGAGCAGTTCTTC. It specifies CATHPGLAENNEQFF. The chain employs TRBV2 and TRBJ2-1; 10 bases in the middle match TRBD2. The germline V gene encodes CDR1 SNHLY and CDR2 FYNNEI. The CDR3 contains 15 residues, cysteine and phenylalanine counted. Left in the record is the CDR3 DNA by itself, 45 bases read in frame from the first base. V and J are trimmed by 10 bases and 5 bases, and the gene matches miss 11 bases of the junction.